The sequence of this TCR beta chain was determined in a study of T cell responses to AZD1222 COVID-19 vaccine. Sequenced by immunoSEQ multiplex PCR; TCRdb stores in-frame clones only, minus some. The data show 120,000 or so clones, with 80% to 90% seen just once and approximately 1.5% held by the top ten. V lost 6 bases, J lost 0 bases, and 1 base stayed unmatched. The CDR3 is made up of 13 amino acids. Germline V gene sequence: CDR1 SEHNR, CDR2 FQNEAQ (reference sequence). Turning to this clone: Its antigen is not identified.

Overall study results and limits: Recipients of AZD1222 seropositive at baseline numbered only 5 or 6. Two AZD1222 administrations were followed by greater Spike-specific TCR breadth and depth. There were vaccine-associated CD4 TCRs across spike, dominant at 160-218 and 743-854. Every sample of the repertoires postdated the peak T cell response.

The chain employs TRBV7-9 and TRBJ1-1, with 7 bases that match TRBD1. The origin of this receptor is an adult in good health. The sample in question was peripheral blood, obtained on day 0 of AZD1222 vaccination. CDR3 residues: CASRGQVNTEAFF. The CDR3 DNA is TGTGCCAGCAGAGGACAGGTGAACACTGAAGCTTTCTTT. Full variable domain (rest looked up from reference TRBV7-9 and TRBJ1-1): DTGVSQNPRHKITKRGQNVTFRCDPISEHNRLYWYRQTLGQGPEFLTYFQNEAQLEKSRLLSDRFSAERPKGSFSTLEIQRTEQGDSAMYLCASRGQVNTEAFFGQGTRLTVV.